These T cell receptor beta chains were read from a single sample in a study of identical twins. TCRdb re-called the 5' RACE reads through MiXCR, storing one row per CDR3 protein. The data hold over 600,000 distinct CDR3 sequences, with around 21% observed a single time. These sequences were also reported in another study, on T cells expressing NK-cell markers.

Sequenced sample: PBMCs. The receptors originated from a woman in her late teens or twenties in good health. The CDR3 runs from the conserved cysteine through the conserved F or W. The D gene is left open where the match is weak. Some rows mark clone size as missing; the rest say once, few, many or name a class of expanded clone.

abundance	v_gene	j_gene	d_gene	CDR3aa	CDR3nt
NA	TRBV7-8	TRBJ2-5	NA	CASSRWSGETQYF	TGTGCCAGCAGCCGTTGGTCGGGGGAGACCCAGTACTTC
NA	TRBV29-1	TRBJ2-3	TRBD2	CSVEGGMRITDTQYF	TGCAGCGTTGAGGGGGGGATGAGGATCACAGATACGCAGTATTTT
NA	TRBV6-5	TRBJ2-3	TRBD2	CASSYSGRLAGRTDTQYF	TGTGCCAGCAGTTACTCCGGAAGACTAGCGGGCCGCACAGATACGCAGTATTTT
NA	TRBV10-3	TRBJ2-1	TRBD1	CAISEWAQGANNEQFF	TGTGCCATCAGTGAATGGGCGCAGGGGGCAAACAATGAGCAGTTCTTC
NA	TRBV5-1	TRBJ2-7	NA	CASSLLTGGGHEQYF	TGCGCCAGCAGCCTGTTAACAGGGGGAGGGCACGAGCAGTACTTC
few	TRBV11-3	TRBJ2-7	NA	CASSLSSKDEQYF	TGTGCCAGCAGCTTAAGCTCCAAGGACGAGCAGTACTTC
NA	TRBV9	TRBJ2-3	TRBD2	CASSVGLLSGLSDTQYF	TGTGCCAGCAGCGTAGGTTTACTTAGCGGGCTGAGCGATACGCAGTATTTT
NA	TRBV20-1	TRBJ2-7	TRBD2	CSARVETSGSHEQYF	TGCAGTGCTAGAGTGGAAACTAGCGGGTCCCACGAGCAGTACTTC
few	TRBV12-5	TRBJ2-7	TRBD1	CASGNRDRGYEQYF	TGTGCTAGTGGCAACCGGGACAGGGGTTACGAGCAGTACTTC
few	TRBV5-1	TRBJ2-1	NA	CASSLVNGGNEQFF	TGCGCCAGCAGCTTGGTTAATGGAGGCAATGAGCAGTTCTTC
NA	TRBV12-3/TRBV12-4	TRBJ1-2	NA	CASSSRGPGYTF	TGTGCCAGCAGCTCCAGAGGTCCAGGCTACACCTTC
NA	TRBV5-6	TRBJ1-6	NA	CASSLIGDSPLHF	TGTGCCAGCAGCTTGATCGGGGATTCACCCCTCCACTTT
NA	TRBV29-1	TRBJ1-2	NA	CSVVGGGYGYTF	TGCAGCGTTGTGGGTGGGGGGTACGGCTACACCTTC
NA	TRBV3-1	TRBJ2-5	TRBD2	CASCLRAGDLGTPYF	TGTGCCAGCTGCCTCAGGGCGGGGGACCTAGGCACCCCGTACTTC
few	TRBV7-9	TRBJ2-7	NA	CASSRDQTYEQYF	TGTGCCAGCAGCCGGGACCAAACCTACGAGCAGTACTTC
NA	TRBV12-5	TRBJ2-3	TRBD2	CASGFRASGHTDTQYF	TGTGCTAGTGGTTTCCGTGCTAGCGGACACACAGATACGCAGTATTTT
few	TRBV20-1	TRBJ1-1	NA	CSARTSTSTEAFF	TGCAGTGCTAGAACTTCAACGAGCACTGAAGCTTTCTTT
few	TRBV15	TRBJ2-1	TRBD2	CATSRNLGLAGGNEQFF	TGTGCCACCAGCAGGAACCTAGGACTAGCGGGAGGTAATGAGCAGTTCTTC
few	TRBV3-1	TRBJ1-5	TRBD1	CASSPRGQGTQPQHF	TGTGCCAGCAGCCCCAGAGGACAGGGTACGCAGCCCCAGCATTTT
NA	TRBV11-2	TRBJ2-7	TRBD2	CASSGTGTRGLAGSGEQYF	TGTGCCAGCAGCGGTACCGGGACCCGCGGACTAGCGGGGAGTGGAGAGCAGTACTTC
NA	TRBV12-3/TRBV12-4	TRBJ1-1	NA	CASSFTPSAEAFF	TGTGCCAGCAGTTTCACTCCCAGCGCTGAAGCTTTCTTT
NA	TRBV15	TRBJ1-1	NA	CATSREPRHLNTEAFF	TGTGCCACCAGCAGAGAGCCCCGACACCTGAACACTGAAGCTTTCTTT
NA	TRBV11-1	TRBJ2-1	TRBD2	CASSSMRAGVTSYNEQFF	TGTGCCAGCAGCTCCATGAGGGCGGGGGTGACCTCATACAATGAGCAGTTCTTC
few	TRBV5-1	TRBJ2-1	TRBD2	CASSPTITSGDYNEQFF	TGCGCCAGCAGCCCGACGATAACTAGCGGTGATTACAATGAGCAGTTCTTC
few	TRBV6-5	TRBJ1-3	TRBD1	CASSYGGQGSYGNTIYF	TGTGCCAGCAGTTACGGAGGACAGGGATCGTATGGAAACACCATATATTTT
many	TRBV20-1	TRBJ1-2	NA	CSASGSTNYGYTF	TGCAGTGCTAGTGGGTCGACAAACTATGGCTACACCTTC
few	TRBV5-5	TRBJ1-2	NA	CASSLVEGNYGYTF	TGTGCCAGCAGCTTGGTGGAGGGGAACTATGGCTACACCTTC
NA	TRBV5-1	TRBJ2-7	NA	CASSSPPHIYEQYF	TGCGCCAGCAGCTCCCCCCCTCACATCTACGAGCAGTACTTC
NA	TRBV5-6	TRBJ2-7	TRBD1	CASSFQGVYEQYF	TGTGCCAGCAGCTTCCAGGGGGTATACGAGCAGTACTTC
NA	TRBV7-2	TRBJ2-3	TRBD2	CASSLAPLYAGVPGTDTQYF	TGTGCCAGCAGCTTAGCCCCTTTGTACGCGGGGGTTCCGGGGACAGATACGCAGTATTTT
few	TRBV12-3/TRBV12-4	TRBJ2-7	NA	CASRSPRWSEQYF	TGTGCCAGCAGATCACCGAGGTGGTCCGAGCAGTACTTC
NA	TRBV27	TRBJ2-1	NA	CASAQRPLNEQFF	TGTGCCAGCGCCCAGCGGCCACTCAATGAGCAGTTCTTC
NA	TRBV24-1	TRBJ2-2	NA	CATSDFGTTGELFF	TGTGCCACCAGTGATTTTGGGACTACCGGGGAGCTGTTTTTT
many	TRBV5-6	TRBJ2-2	TRBD1	CASSLGQGALFF	TGTGCCAGCAGCTTGGGGCAGGGGGCTCTGTTTTTT
NA	TRBV29-1	TRBJ1-5	TRBD1	CSVSGGHSNQPQHF	TGCAGCGTTTCAGGGGGCCATAGCAATCAGCCCCAGCATTTT
few	TRBV12-3/TRBV12-4	TRBJ2-3	NA	CASRAATALTDTQYF	TGTGCCAGCAGGGCTGCGACCGCCCTCACAGATACGCAGTATTTT
NA	TRBV9	TRBJ2-3	TRBD2	CASSESPGLGTDTQYF	TGTGCCAGCAGCGAATCTCCGGGACTAGGTACTGATACGCAGTATTTT
NA	TRBV5-1	TRBJ2-3	TRBD2	CASSPGGLLPDTQYF	TGCGCCAGCAGTCCGGGGGGTCTCCTCCCAGATACGCAGTATTTT
NA	TRBV7-2	TRBJ1-2	TRBD1	CASSSRTGWGYTF	TGTGCCAGCAGCTCTAGGACAGGGTGGGGCTACACCTTC
few	TRBV15	TRBJ2-1	NA	CATSRHRASSYNEQFF	TGTGCCACCAGCAGACACAGGGCTAGCTCCTACAATGAGCAGTTCTTC
few	TRBV20-1	TRBJ2-7	NA	CSARVRTMGYEQYF	TGCAGTGCTAGAGTCCGAACAATGGGCTACGAGCAGTACTTC
NA	TRBV7-9	TRBJ2-7	TRBD2	CASAPPGLAGFHYEQYF	TGTGCCAGTGCCCCCCCCGGACTAGCGGGTTTTCACTACGAGCAGTACTTC
few	TRBV5-1	TRBJ2-7	NA	CASSPTGGPAEQYF	TGCGCCAGCAGCCCTACGGGTGGTCCCGCCGAGCAGTACTTC
NA	TRBV5-1	TRBJ2-1	TRBD1	CASSFHRTGVYEQFF	TGCGCCAGCAGTTTTCATAGGACAGGGGTGTATGAGCAGTTCTTC
few	TRBV29-1	TRBJ2-3	NA	CSVEGRGRADTQYF	TGCAGCGTTGAGGGGCGGGGAAGGGCAGATACGCAGTATTTT
few	TRBV14	TRBJ2-3	NA	CASSRTGLPDTQYF	TGTGCCAGCAGCCGGACGGGACTGCCAGATACGCAGTATTTT
NA	TRBV3-1	TRBJ1-1	NA	CATSQDSGRSTEAFF	TGTGCCACCAGCCAAGATTCAGGGAGGAGCACTGAAGCTTTCTTT